A selection of T cell receptor beta chains follows, all from one sample in a study of blood T cells in healthy people across ages. Via MiXCR, TCRdb re-called the 5' RACE reads, giving one row per CDR3 protein. The sample records about 1.5 million distinct CDR3 sequences, around 40% being singletons. Sequenced material: blood. Receptors originate from a woman aged 18-29 years in good health. The CDR3 runs from the conserved cysteine through the conserved F or W. The D gene is left open where the match is weak.

v_call d_call cdr3_aa
TRBV30 TRBD2 CAWSVILAGLATDTQYF
TRBV21-1 . CASSTHYSSDTQYF
TRBV4-1 TRBD1 CASSHQGDEQFF
TRBV20-1 TRBD2 CSARLAGAPLNNEQYF
TRBV12-3/TRBV12-4 . CASSPGGRATEAFF
TRBV29-1 . CSVEMEGAVGASYEQYF
TRBV7-2 . CASSGRDNVFYGYTF
TRBV20-1 TRBD2 CSARDPSGGPSTDTQYF
TRBV5-1 TRBD2 CASSIEGLATGELFF
TRBV12-3/TRBV12-4 . CASSLLNYEQYF
TRBV4-3 . CASSQEVHLYNEQFF
TRBV12-3/TRBV12-4 . CASSASLRGDTDTQYF
TRBV7-3 . CASSLRASSVYNEQFF
TRBV20-1 . CSAKFRELEQYF
TRBV4-3 . CASSQDAEGLINEQYF
TRBV7-2 . CASSLHPTEQYF
TRBV12-3/TRBV12-4 . CASSLYRQASSYNEQYF
TRBV29-1 . CSARTTQETQYF
TRBV7-9 . CASSLAERGNQPQHF
TRBV7-2 . CASSPSGGLYNEQYF
TRBV7-2 TRBD1 CASSSWTGSFIGYTF
TRBV30 TRBD1 CARQGALNYGYTF
TRBV7-2 . CASTPQTRAYNEQFF
TRBV7-9 TRBD2 CASSPAGSLETQYF
TRBV30 . CAWSRADTNFYNEQYF
TRBV27 . CASSLSGAGATDTQYF
TRBV24-1 TRBD1 CATSDSRTGPDTQYF
TRBV2 TRBD2 CASSEREGPHYEQYF
TRBV20-1 TRBD2 CSASGTSGSGYNEQFF
TRBV4-3 . CASSRKSIESPLHF
TRBV9 . CASSDRAPHLTDTQYF
TRBV5-1 . CASSLTWGLLNEQFF
TRBV4-3 . CASSRFGLTGELFF
TRBV12-3/TRBV12-4 . CASRQPGPGGNEQFF
TRBV9 TRBD2 CASSVAGGYHEQFF
TRBV28 . CASSPWTAYEQYF
TRBV6-2/TRBV6-3 . CASSRRQGYSNQPQHF
TRBV12-3/TRBV12-4 . CASSLIVQIGPDTQYF
TRBV3-1 TRBD1 CPSSSTGTGHYEQYF
TRBV27 . CASSLGAVEETQYF